This T cell receptor (beta chain) was sequenced for a study of cytomegalovirus exposure and HLA in healthy donors. General study results and limits: Specificity for CMV antigens was confirmed in vitro for a few of the CMV-associated chains. Presence/absence analyses assumed roughly uniform sequencing depth across donors. Trimming of TCR beta V- and J-genes showed a link, identified in a later analysis, to a missense DCLRE1C variant. HLA alleles showed associations with about 15,000 TCR beta sequences in a later analysis, at a 0.05 false discovery rate.

Germline V gene lookup returns CDR1 LNHDA and CDR2 SQIVND (reference sequence). Trimming took 6 bases from V and 8 from J; bases not matched to a gene: 7. There are 13 residues in the CDR3. On this clone itself: What it recognizes is unknown.

13 Jbeta primers and 60 Vbeta primers were used for the PCR. Clones were sequenced by immunoSEQ multiplex PCR, and TCRdb holds only the in-frame ones, with some missing. The sample shows around 140,000 clones, over 70% of them seen only once. The chain couples TRBV19 to TRBJ1-2; 9 nucleotides align to TRBD1. The receptor's source is a man in his forties in good health and CMV-seronegative. The specimen sequenced was PBMCs. The CDR3 region has the DNA TGTGCCAGTAGCACCCGGGACAGGGAAGGCTACACCTTC. It specifies CASSTRDREGYTF.